This T cell receptor (beta chain) came from a study of CD8 T cells in ankylosing spondylitis. This clonotype was recorded a few times. Its specificity is not known. As the method for making TCR beta libraries, quantitative 5'-RACE with molecular barcodes was used. TCRdb redid the calling of the 5' RACE reads with MiXCR, one entry per CDR3 protein. The sample yields some 840,000 distinct CDR3 sequences, approximately 10% seen once. V was cut by 5 bases and J by 5 bases, with 18 bases left in between. The CDR3 is 15 amino acids. Germline CDR1 SEHNR, CDR2 FQNEAQ (reference sequence). Findings and limits, study-wide: Some of the motif variants had earlier been found in reactive arthritis patients' fluid and blood. Disease-linked clones, CD8+, were relatively rare in peripheral blood. Apparently characteristic of ankylosing spondylitis blood was a TCR beta motif (under ten highly homologous variants). As reported, disease-linked clones showed significant enrichment in matched ankylosing spondylitis synovial fluid.

Sequenced: blood, either unsorted or a sorted T cell fraction (not recorded which). This receptor was taken from a male donor with ankylosing spondylitis. The chain has TRBV7-9 and TRBJ1-1; a possible D gene is TRBD1 (5 bases). CDR3 region: CASSLTGGLWTEAFF. The CDR3 DNA reads TGTGCCAGCAGCCTAACTGGGGGGTTGTGGACTGAAGCTTTCTTT.